This TCR beta chain was recorded in a study of blood T cell repertoires in COVID-19. CDR3 length: 13 amino acids. V lost 6 bases, J lost 6 bases, and 15 bases lay in between. Under the authors' procedure: For nucleated cells, counts were estimated from reference gene primer amplification. Using immunoSEQ multiplex PCR, the repertoire was profiled, and TCRdb retains in-frame clones only, with some absent. The V and J calls and clone size were taken over from that table, and D and trimming were inferred from the DNA. The data show fewer than 300,000 clones, nearly 90% seen once. The sample consisted of peripheral blood. The sequence was collected from a woman aged 25 to 39 with acute or convalescent COVID-19. The rearrangement links TRBV12-3 or TRBV12-4 to TRBJ2-7, with D maybe TRBD2 (5 bases). The CDR3 nucleotides are TGTGCCAGCAGAAACCCTGGAGGTACCGAGCAGTACTTC. Protein sequence: CASRNPGGTEQYF.